The clone carrying this T cell receptor beta chain has a handful of counts. Its target is not known. This specimen belongs to a study of T-cell reconstitution after alpha-beta-depleted transplantation in children. CDR1 is KGHSH and CDR2 is LQKENI in the germline V gene. Trimming at V came to 6 bases and at J to 1 base, leaving 8 bases not matched to a gene. This CDR3 region has 15 residues. A library of TCRbeta sequences, prepared with unique molecular identifiers, was generated. TCRdb itself ran the PCR reads through MiXCR, one entry per CDR3 protein. The sample includes around 490,000 distinct CDR3 sequences, 11% of them seen just once. Regarding the study as a whole: After transplant, at about two months, alpha-beta T cells were reportedly derived from several hundred expanded graft clones. Elevated TCRbeta diversity at day 60 was traced, in some patients, to surviving recipient T cells and thymic progenitors. It was newly produced T cells that mostly accounted for T-cell counts and diversity one year after transplant.

This specimen consisted of PBMCs, mostly from graft donor cells, obtained 180 days after TCRalphabeta/CD19-depleted stem cell transplant. The sequence was obtained from a female patient aged 2-10 years who had a stem cell transplant for aplastic anemia, so the T cells may come from the graft donor. The chain is built from TRBV18 and TRBJ2-5, with TRBD1 identical over 7 bases. The CDR3 bases are TGTGCCAGCTCGCCTCTAACAGGGGCCCAAGAGACCCAGTACTTC. Translated: CASSPLTGAQETQYF.